This T cell receptor (beta chain) emerged from a study of cytomegalovirus exposure and HLA in healthy donors. A note on this clone: Its antigen is as yet unknown.

Study conclusions and caveats: Overall, around 160 TCR beta chains were annotated as cytomegalovirus-associated.

The PCR used 60 Vbeta and 13 Jbeta primers. Assay used: immunoSEQ multiplex PCR; TCRdb lists only in-frame clones, some missing. The sample lists 59,000 or so clones, roughly 77% seen once, with about 7% in the top ten. V was cut by 3 bases and J by 2 bases, with 11 bases left in between. This CDR3 is 15 amino acids long. Germline V gene data show CDR1 as MNHEY and CDR2 as SMNVEV (reference sequence). The rearrangement links TRBV27 to TRBJ1-3; the D gene is possibly TRBD1 (6 bases). Sequenced sample: PBMCs. This sequence was found in a man aged 25-45 years in good health and CMV-seropositive. CDR3 loop: CASSFSAGAGNTIYF. In nucleotides, the CDR3 is TGTGCCAGCAGTTTTTCGGCAGGGGCTGGAAACACCATATATTTT.